What follows are 19 T cell receptor beta chains derived from one specimen sequenced in a study of blood T cell repertoires in COVID-19. The protocol was immunoSEQ multiplex PCR, while the TCRdb copy is restricted to in-frame clones and leaves out a portion. Among around 250,000 clones listed, more than 75% were seen once. Sequenced: PBMCs or T cells enriched from blood (not recorded which). These TCRs come from a man aged 18-30 years who had recovered from COVID-19.

J is TRBJ1-3 and V is TRBV15; no definite D call. Deletions cut 0 bases from V and 4 bases from J, with 10 bases between. The CDR3 has 15 residues. Germline CDR1 and CDR2: LNHNV and YYDKDF (reference sequence). CDR3 loop: CATSRDTAVGNTIYF. CDR3 nucleotides: TGTGCCACCAGCAGAGATACAGCTGTGGGAAACACCATATATTTT.

The chain links TRBV5-1 to TRBJ2-7, with a tentative D call TRBD2 (6 bases). This CDR3 comprises 15 residues. The V end was cut by 2 bases, the J end by 1 base, with 13 bases between. CDR1 is SGHRS and CDR2 is YFSETQ in the germline V gene. The CDR3 loop reads CASSLSEGGSYEQYF. The DNA for the CDR3 is TGCGCCAGCAGCTTAAGCGAGGGAGGATCCTACGAGCAGTACTTC.

The chain recombines TRBV27 with TRBJ2-7; 7 bases agree with TRBD2. Per the germline V gene, CDR1 is MNHEY and CDR2 is SMNVEV (reference sequence). This CDR3 is built from 15 residues. With 6 bases clipped from V and 4 bases from J, the junction kept 12 bases outside the gene matches. The CDR3 region is CASRDLGGSAYEQYF. The DNA of the CDR3 is TGTGCCAGCAGGGACTTAGGCGGGAGTGCGTACGAGCAGTACTTC.

The chain links TRBV5-5 to TRBJ2-7, with TRBD2 as a possible D gene (5 bases). The CDR3 loop spans 16 amino acids. Germline values: CDR1 SGHKS, CDR2 YYEKEE (reference sequence). V dropped 2 bases and J dropped 6 bases, with 21 bases sitting between them. The DNA for the CDR3 is TGTGCCAGCAGCTTATATTACAGAGGGCAAGGAGGCGAGCAGTACTTC. Translated, it gives CASSLYYRGQGGEQYF.

This chain connects TRBV7-9 to TRBJ2-3; a possible D gene is TRBD1 (5 bases). This CDR3 comprises 13 residues. Germline CDR1 reads SEHNR; CDR2 reads FQNEAQ (reference sequence). The V and J ends lost 9 bases and 0 bases respectively, with 10 bases between them. The CDR3 DNA is TGTGCCAGTCCGACAGCCAGCACAGATACGCAGTATTTT. This gives the protein CASPTASTDTQYF.

This chain joins TRBV27 and TRBJ2-6; 8 bases are a match to TRBD1. CDR1 and CDR2 (germline): MNHEY, SMNVEV (reference sequence). This CDR3 is 16 amino acids long. V was clipped by 4 bases and J by 1 base; unmatched bases: 3. CDR3 sequence: CASSSGQGSGANVLTF. The CDR3 region has the DNA TGTGCCAGCAGTTCAGGACAGGGATCTGGGGCCAACGTCCTGACTTTC.

The chain combines TRBV5-1 with TRBJ2-3, with TRBD1 matching over 7 bases. The CDR3 consists of 15 residues. Germline V gives CDR1 SGHRS, CDR2 YFSETQ. With V trimmed by 4 bases and J by 3 bases, 8 bases remained unmatched. CDR3: CASSAPTGLTDTQYF. DNA for the CDR3: TGCGCCAGCAGCGCCCCGACAGGGCTAACAGATACGCAGTATTTT.

The rearrangement uses TRBV7-2 and TRBJ1-2; no reliable D call. The germline V and J ends were trimmed by 2 bases and 0 bases, with 10 bases remaining between them. Germline-derived CDR1 and CDR2 are SGHTA and FQGNSA. The CDR3 consists of 15 residues. The CDR3 loop is CASSLRGWTNYGYTF. The CDR3 DNA sequence: TGTGCCAGCAGCTTACGGGGATGGACTAACTATGGCTACACCTTC.

The genes are TRBV6-4 and TRBJ1-4; a weak D match, TRBD1 (6 bases). Trimming stripped 8 bases from V and 0 bases from J, with 16 bases between. Looked up from germline, CDR1 is MRHNA and CDR2 is SNTAGT. CDR3 size: 16 residues. The CDR3 nucleotides read TGTGCCAGCCCCCGGGACACAAGTGCAACTAATGAAAAACTGTTTTTT. It codes for CASPRDTSATNEKLFF.

The V gene is TRBV10-3, the J gene TRBJ2-5; 9 bases are shared with TRBD1. The CDR3 runs to 16 residues. Losses at the gene ends were 0 bases for V and 5 bases for J; bases not matched to a gene: 7. The V gene's germline CDR1 is ENHRY and CDR2 SYGVKD. CDR3 nucleotides: TGTGCCATCAGTGAGTCGCAGGACAGGGGTCGTGAGACCCAGTACTTC. This translates into CAISESQDRGRETQYF.

This clone was observed a single time. The chain employs TRBV5-1 and TRBJ1-1; 11 bases line up with TRBD1. The CDR3 consists of 16 residues. V lost 3 bases to trimming and J lost 4 bases; unmatched junction nucleotides: 8. Germline CDR1 reads SGHRS; CDR2 reads YFSETQ. The CDR3 region is CASSWTGGEYATEAFF. CDR3 coding DNA: TGCGCCAGCAGCTGGACAGGGGGCGAGTACGCCACTGAAGCTTTCTTT. Using reference TRBV5-1 and TRBJ1-1 for the parts outside the CDR3, the full variable domain is KAGVTQTPRYLIKTRGQQVTLSCSPISGHRSVSWYQQTPGQGLQFLFEYFSETQRNKGNFPGRFSGRQFSNSRSEMNVSTLELGDSALYLCASSWTGGEYATEAFFGQGTRLTVV.

The chain employs TRBV12-3 or TRBV12-4 and TRBJ1-1; 7 nucleotides align to TRBD1. This CDR3 region has 13 residues. V trimming: 2 bases; J trimming: 6 bases; junction bases outside the gene matches: 3. CDR3: CASSLQGDAEAFF. The CDR3 coding sequence is TGTGCCAGCAGTTTACAGGGGGATGCTGAAGCTTTCTTT.

V usage is TRBV28 and J usage is TRBJ1-4, with 9 bases matching TRBD1. V dropped 6 bases and J dropped 1; count of bases not matched to a gene: 12. The CDR3 length is 18 residues. Germline-derived CDR1 and CDR2 are MDHEN and SYDVKM. CDR3: CASRAPGQGTGTNEKLFF. As DNA, the CDR3 is TGTGCCAGCAGGGCCCCGGGACAGGGTACTGGAACTAATGAAAAACTGTTTTTT.

The chain employs TRBV11-3 and TRBJ2-2, with D tentatively TRBD2 (5 bases). This CDR3 is built from 15 residues. V dropped 3 bases and J dropped 1 base, with 9 bases sitting between them. Germline CDR1 is SGHNT and CDR2 is YENEEA. In nucleotides, the CDR3 is TGTGCCAGCAGCTTTCCGGGGTGGAACACCGGGGAGCTGTTTTTT. It encodes CASSFPGWNTGELFF. The full variable domain, completed using reference TRBV11-3 and TRBJ2-2, is EAGVVQSPRYKIIEKKQPVAFWCNPISGHNTLYWYLQNLGQGPELLIRYENEEAVDDSQLPKDRFSAERLKGVDSTLKIQPAELGDSAVYLCASSFPGWNTGELFFGEGSRLTVL.

The chain carries TRBV19 and TRBJ1-3; the D gene is possibly TRBD1 (6 bases). Germline CDR1 reads LNHDA; CDR2 reads SQIVND (reference sequence). This CDR3 spans 13 amino acids. The ends were cut back, 3 bases at V and 4 bases at J, with 7 bases in the middle. For the CDR3, the DNA is TGTGCCAGTAGTATCGGACAGGGAAACACCATATATTTT. Translating it yields CASSIGQGNTIYF.

The genes are TRBV7-2 and TRBJ2-5; 11 bases fit TRBD2. Germline trimming cut 0 bases from V and 5 bases from J; bases unmatched to any gene: 5. CDR1 is SGHTA and CDR2 is FQGNSA in the germline V gene. This CDR3 region has 16 residues. The CDR3 DNA reads TGTGCCAGCAGCTTAGCGACTAGCGGGGTTCGGGAGACCCAGTACTTC. Encoded protein: CASSLATSGVRETQYF.

This rearrangement joins TRBV5-6 to TRBJ1-5; no firm D call. Germline V gene lookup returns CDR1 SGHDT and CDR2 YYEEEE. The ends were cut back, 0 bases at V and 4 bases at J, with 5 bases in the middle. This CDR3 spans 13 amino acids. CDR3 in amino acids: CASSLGQNQPQHF. In DNA, the CDR3 is TGTGCCAGCAGCTTGGGGCAGAATCAGCCCCAGCATTTT.

The V gene is TRBV7-9, the J gene TRBJ1-4; 9 bases line up with TRBD1. There are 14 residues in the CDR3. Germline loops: CDR1 SEHNR, CDR2 FQNEAQ (reference sequence). J was trimmed by 8 bases and V by 3 bases; bases with no gene match: 4. CDR3 DNA: TGTGCCAGCAGCTTCGGGACAGGGAGAGAAAAACTGTTTTTT. This codes for CASSFGTGREKLFF.

J is TRBJ2-2 and V is TRBV19, with TRBD1 as a possible D gene (6 bases). Germline V CDR1 and CDR2: LNHDA, SQIVND (reference sequence). There are 15 residues in the CDR3. V gave up 8 bases and J gave up 6 bases, with 19 bases separating them. CDR3 sequence reads: CASATGRGPAGELFF. The CDR3, as DNA: TGTGCCAGTGCGACCGGCAGGGGCCCAGCCGGGGAGCTGTTTTTT. Full variable domain (outside the CDR3, taken from reference TRBV19 and TRBJ2-2): DGGITQSPKYLFRKEGQNVTLSCEQNLNHDAMYWYRQDPGQGLRLIYYSQIVNDFQKGDIAEGYSVSREKKESFPLTVTSAQKNPTAFYLCASATGRGPAGELFFGEGSRLTVL.